One sample yielded the 31 T cell receptor beta chains listed below, sequenced in a study of cytomegalovirus exposure and HLA in healthy donors. This table comes from immunoSEQ multiplex PCR, and its TCRdb copy is limited to in-frame clones, with some not included. The profile shows some 250,000 clones, roughly 86% of them singletons. Sequencing input: PBMCs. The receptors here all came from a woman aged 25 to 39 in good health and CMV-seropositive.

This chain connects TRBV7-3 to TRBJ2-3; 7 bases line up with TRBD1. Trimming took 5 bases from V and 6 from J; bases not matched to a gene: 8. This CDR3 has 14 amino acids. The germline CDR1 and CDR2 sequences are SGHTA and FQGTGA. This CDR3 reads CASSLRTGRDTQYF. The CDR3 coding sequence is TGTGCCAGCAGCCTTCGGACAGGCAGGGATACGCAGTATTTT.

The chain combines TRBV19 with TRBJ2-7; TRBD2 agrees at 12 bases. Germline loops: CDR1 LNHDA, CDR2 SQIVND (reference sequence). The CDR3 covers 16 residues. Trimming at V came to 6 bases and at J to 5 bases, leaving 11 bases not matched to a gene. In nucleotides, the CDR3 is TGTGCCAGTAGCACCCCCAAGACTAGCGGGAGTGACGAGCAGTACTTC. Translation: CASSTPKTSGSDEQYF.

This clone came up many times. The genes are TRBV19 and TRBJ1-2, with D possibly matching TRBD1 (5 bases). Trimming cost V 6 bases and J 3 bases, with 14 bases left between them. Germline CDR1 reads LNHDA; CDR2 reads SQIVND (reference sequence). The CDR3 sequence is 14 residues long. This CDR3 reads CASRTTRGYYGYTF. DNA of the CDR3: TGTGCCAGTAGAACAACCCGGGGGTACTATGGCTACACCTTC.

This rearrangement joins TRBV28 to TRBJ1-5, with no clear D. The V end lost 4 bases, the J end lost 0 bases, and 13 bases lay between the germline ends. The CDR3 covers 16 residues. The germline CDR1 and CDR2 sequences are MDHEN and SYDVKM. CDR3 DNA: TGTGCCAGCAGTTACCCACGAGAGCATAGCAATCAGCCCCAGCATTTT. Its protein is CASSYPREHSNQPQHF. The full variable domain, completed using reference TRBV28 and TRBJ1-5, is DVKVTQSSRYLVKRTGEKVFLECVQDMDHENMFWYRQDPGLGLRLIYFSYDVKMKEKGDIPEGYSVSREKKERFSLILESASTNQTSMYLCASSYPREHSNQPQHFGDGTRLSIL.

The gene calls are TRBV27 and TRBJ2-1; TRBD1 might be the D (6 bases). Trimming removed 9 bases from V and 1 base from J, with 13 bases in between. The CDR3 has 14 amino acids. Germline lookup yields CDR1 MNHEY and CDR2 SMNVEV (reference sequence). CDR3 protein: CASNRVRSYNEQFF. In DNA, the CDR3 is TGTGCCAGTAACAGGGTACGGTCCTACAATGAGCAGTTCTTC.

This chain uses TRBV6-5 with TRBJ2-7; 9 bases map to TRBD1. The CDR3 runs to 14 residues. Unmatched junction bases numbered 3, after V lost 2 bases and J lost 4 bases. Germline loops: CDR1 MNHEY, CDR2 SVGAGI. DNA for the CDR3: TGTGCCAGCAGTTACGCGGACAGGGGATACGAGCAGTACTTC. It translates to CASSYADRGYEQYF.

This clone was detected only once. The chain carries TRBV7-7 and TRBJ2-5; 7 nucleotides agree with TRBD1. Germline-derived CDR1 and CDR2 are SSHAT and FNYEAQ (reference sequence). This CDR3 is built from 16 residues. J was trimmed by 2 bases and V by 1 base; bases with no gene match: 7. The CDR3 nucleotides are TGTGCCAGCAGCTTAGGGGTTGGCAGGGGGCAAGAGACCCAGTACTTC. Translating gives CASSLGVGRGQETQYF.

The V and J genes are TRBV5-1 and TRBJ2-1; no reliable D call. The CDR3 sequence is 19 residues long. The V gene lost 3 bases and the J gene lost 0 bases, with 22 bases spanning the gap. Germline V gene sequence: CDR1 SGHRS, CDR2 YFSETQ. The CDR3 DNA is TGCGCCAGCAGCTCCCCCGAAGATGGCGGCATGAGCTCCTACAATGAGCAGTTCTTC. It yields the protein CASSSPEDGGMSSYNEQFF.

V is TRBV28 and J is TRBJ1-2; D may be TRBD1 (5 bases). The germline V and J ends were trimmed by 3 bases and 4 bases, with 6 bases remaining between them. The germline CDR1 and CDR2 sequences are MDHEN and SYDVKM. CDR3 length equals 12 residues. CDR3 DNA: TGTGCCAGCAGTTTTAGGGGCTATGGCTACACCTTC. This codes for CASSFRGYGYTF.

V and J are TRBV5-4 and TRBJ2-3; 13 nucleotides agree with TRBD2. The junction had 9 bases not matched to a gene; V was cut back by 2 bases and J by 9 bases. Germline-derived CDR1 and CDR2 are SGHNT and YYREEE (reference sequence). The CDR3 is made up of 16 amino acids. CDR3 region: CASSFGLAGALVTQYF. CDR3 nucleotides: TGTGCCAGCAGCTTCGGACTAGCGGGAGCCTTGGTGACGCAGTATTTT.

The chain carries TRBV19 and TRBJ1-1; a weak D match, TRBD1 (5 bases). Looked up from germline, CDR1 is LNHDA and CDR2 is SQIVND (reference sequence). The CDR3 is 13 residues long. V lost 9 bases to trimming and J lost 1 base, with 12 bases between them. The CDR3 DNA sequence: TGTGCCAGCCCGAACAGGCAGAACACTGAAGCTTTCTTT. This sequence encodes CASPNRQNTEAFF.

V gene TRBV4-2 combines with J gene TRBJ2-6; no reliable D call. CDR1 is LGHNA, CDR2 YNFKEQ, per germline. The CDR3 has 15 residues. The germline V and J ends were trimmed by 6 bases and 0 bases, with 9 bases remaining between them. This CDR3 is CASSLDPSGANVLTF. The DNA of the CDR3 is TGTGCCAGCAGTCTAGACCCCTCTGGGGCCAACGTCCTGACTTTC.

The genes are TRBV7-9 and TRBJ1-1; maybe TRBD1 (6 bases). The CDR3 is 15 amino acids. CDR1 is SEHNR and CDR2 is FQNEAQ in the germline V gene (reference sequence). The germline V and J ends were trimmed by 5 bases and 4 bases, with 17 bases remaining between them. Here the CDR3 reads CASSPIVGGGTEAFF. CDR3 nucleotides: TGTGCCAGCAGCCCAATCGTAGGGGGGGGCACTGAAGCTTTCTTT.

The V call is TRBV29-1, the J call TRBJ2-7; 8 nucleotides match TRBD1. This CDR3 has 11 residues. The V segment lost 3 bases and the J segment 5 bases; nucleotides outside the gene matches: 0. CDR1 and CDR2 (germline): SQVTM, ANQGSEA. The DNA for the CDR3 is TGCAGCGTTGAGACAGGGGACGAGCAGTACTTC. Translating it yields CSVETGDEQYF.

CDR3 amino acids: CASSPPRGPYEQYF. CDR3 sequence (DNA): TGCGCCAGCAGCCCGCCTAGGGGGCCCTACGAGCAGTACTTC. The chain recombines TRBV4-1 with TRBJ2-7; 7 bases are shared with TRBD1. V was clipped by 4 bases and J by 2 bases; unmatched bases: 5. Germline loops: CDR1 MGHRA, CDR2 YSYEKL. There are 14 residues in the CDR3.

This clone was found a few times. The chain is built from TRBV5-1 and TRBJ1-1; perhaps TRBD1 as D (5 bases). This CDR3 spans 11 amino acids. CDR1 SGHRS and CDR2 YFSETQ come from the germline V gene. With 6 bases removed from V and 8 bases from J, the gap between germline ends came to 11 bases. The CDR3 spells CASKESGEAFF. Written as DNA, the CDR3 is TGCGCCAGCAAGGAATCAGGGGAAGCTTTCTTT.

This rearrangement joins TRBV27 to TRBJ2-6; perhaps TRBD2 as D (5 bases). Germline-derived CDR1 and CDR2 are MNHEY and SMNVEV (reference sequence). Deletions cut 11 bases from V and 1 base from J, with 12 bases between. The CDR3 runs 14 residues. CDR3 coding DNA: TGTGCCTCCTCGGAGGAGTCTGGGGCCAACGTCCTGACTTTC. Translating gives CASSEESGANVLTF.

The chain couples TRBV27 to TRBJ1-2, with D possibly matching TRBD1 (5 bases). This CDR3 contains 13 residues. V was pared by 6 bases and J by 2 bases, with 10 bases between. The germline gives CDR1 MNHEY, CDR2 SMNVEV (reference sequence). CDR3 DNA: TGTGCCAGCAGGAGGCAGGGAAACTATGGCTACACCTTC. Translation gives CASRRQGNYGYTF.

The chain uses TRBV5-6 and TRBJ2-3; D call uncertain. The germline CDR1 and CDR2 sequences are SGHDT and YYEEEE. Trimming removed 0 bases at V and 7 bases at J, with 9 bases between. The length of the CDR3 is 13 residues. Here the CDR3 DNA reads TGTGCCAGCAGCTTGGGTGGCTTTAATACGCAGTATTTT. Its translation is CASSLGGFNTQYF.

The chain couples TRBV7-3 to TRBJ2-1; D is unresolved. This CDR3 has 14 residues. Germline loops: CDR1 SGHTA, CDR2 FQGTGA. The V end lost 2 bases, the J end lost 5 bases, and 10 bases lay between the germline ends. The CDR3 loop reads CASSLEASNNEQFF. DNA for the CDR3: TGTGCCAGCAGCTTAGAGGCTTCGAACAATGAGCAGTTCTTC. Based on the CDR3 plus reference TRBV7-3 and TRBJ2-1, the full variable domain is GAGVSQTPSNKVTEKGKYVELRCDPISGHTALYWYRQSLGQGPEFLIYFQGTGAADDSGLPNDRFFAVRPEGSVSTLKIQRTERGDSAVYLCASSLEASNNEQFFGPGTRLTVL.

This clone appeared once. The chain joins TRBV10-2 to TRBJ2-3; possible D gene TRBD2, 7 bases. This CDR3 spans 16 amino acids. Germline CDR1 reads WSHSY; CDR2 reads SAAADI. Trimming left V 7 bases short and J 5 bases short, with 22 bases between. The CDR3 coding sequence is TGCGCCAGCAAAAACGGGGGGCGCCTATTTCGAGATACGCAGTATTTT. The encoded protein is CASKNGGRLFRDTQYF.

The V gene is TRBV19, the J gene TRBJ2-3; 13 nucleotides align to TRBD2. With V trimmed by 5 bases and J by 0 bases, 5 bases remained unmatched. The CDR3 length is 17 residues. Germline lookup yields CDR1 LNHDA and CDR2 SQIVND (reference sequence). CDR3 bases: TGTGCCAGTAGTCCACTAGCGGGAGGGATTAGCACAGATACGCAGTATTTT. Its protein is CASSPLAGGISTDTQYF.

The chain joins TRBV6-1 to TRBJ2-7, with D possibly matching TRBD2 (7 bases). The CDR3 covers 18 residues. V lost 1 base to trimming and J lost 1 base, with 20 bases between them. Looked up from germline, CDR1 is MNHNS and CDR2 is SASEGT. CDR3 protein: CASSEEPSGQISSYEQYF. The CDR3 nucleotides are TGTGCCAGCAGTGAAGAGCCTAGCGGACAGATAAGTTCCTACGAGCAGTACTTC.

This clone appeared once. The J gene is TRBJ1-2, the V gene TRBV5-6, with TRBD1 identical over 12 bases. This CDR3 contains 14 residues. J lost 8 bases, V lost 4 bases, and 6 bases had no gene match. Germline V gene sequence: CDR1 SGHDT, CDR2 YYEEEE. CDR3 loop: CASSPGQGARGYTF. The DNA for the CDR3 is TGTGCCAGCAGCCCGGGACAGGGGGCGCGAGGCTACACCTTC. The full variable domain, rest sourced from reference TRBV5-6 and TRBJ1-2, is DAGVTQSPTHLIKTRGQQVTLRCSPKSGHDTVSWYQQALGQGPQFIFQYYEEEERQRGNFPDRFSGHQFPNYSSELNVNALLLGDSALYLCASSPGQGARGYTFGSGTRLTVV.

A note on this clone: The sample has other DNA sequences that encode this CDR3 too. This sequence joins TRBV20-1 and TRBJ2-7; D perhaps matches TRBD1 (5 bases). The V gene lost 3 bases and the J gene lost 2 bases, with 5 bases spanning the gap. The germline gives CDR1 DFQATT, CDR2 SNEGSKA (reference sequence). The CDR3 spans 11 residues. DNA for the CDR3: TGCAGTGCTAGGGGGCCCTACGAGCAGTACTTC. Protein product: CSARGPYEQYF.

In nucleotides, the CDR3 is TGTGCCAGCAGGGGACAGAACATTATGAACACTGAAGCTTTCTTT. Protein product: CASRGQNIMNTEAFF. The V and J genes are TRBV6-1 and TRBJ1-1; 7 positions agree with TRBD1. This CDR3 contains 15 residues. Trimming took 6 bases from V and 0 from J; bases not matched to a gene: 7. Germline lookup yields CDR1 MNHNS and CDR2 SASEGT.

The chain combines TRBV5-4 with TRBJ2-3, with 10 bases that match TRBD2. The CDR3 has 15 amino acids. Germline loops: CDR1 SGHNT, CDR2 YYREEE (reference sequence). The trim removed 0 bases at V and 3 bases at J, leaving 1 base unmatched. The CDR3 region is CASSLELAGTDTQYF. The CDR3 DNA is TGTGCCAGCAGCTTGGAACTAGCGGGAACAGATACGCAGTATTTT.

The V gene is TRBV7-9, the J gene TRBJ2-3; 8 bases are a match to TRBD2. There are 18 residues in the CDR3. V shed 1 base and J 2 bases; nucleotides not matched to a gene: 11. Germline CDR1 reads SEHNR; CDR2 reads FQNEAQ (reference sequence). This CDR3 is CASSLGPTGGKDTDTQYF. In DNA, the CDR3 is TGTGCCAGCAGCTTAGGGCCGACGGGAGGGAAGGACACAGATACGCAGTATTTT.

This clone was recorded only once. The genes are TRBV6-5 and TRBJ1-1; TRBD1 is a possible D gene (6 bases). In germline, CDR1 is MNHEY, CDR2 SVGAGI. V was pared by 6 bases and J by 2 bases, with 13 bases between. There are 14 residues in the CDR3. DNA of the CDR3: TGTGCCAGCAGCCGCTTACAGGGAAACACTGAAGCTTTCTTT. This codes for CASSRLQGNTEAFF.

This chain connects TRBV5-3 to TRBJ1-2; the match to TRBD1 covers 8 bases. TRBV5-3 is noted as an ORF with a role that remains uncertain. This CDR3 is 15 amino acids long. Unmatched junction bases numbered 8, after V lost 4 bases and J lost 3 bases. DNA of the CDR3: TGTGCCAGAAGCAACGGGACAGGCCCCGACTATGGCTACACCTTC. Its protein is CARSNGTGPDYGYTF.

This chain joins TRBV10-3 and TRBJ1-1, with TRBD1 matching 7 bases. The CDR3 is made up of 14 amino acids. Looked up from germline, CDR1 is ENHRY and CDR2 is SYGVKD. V was pared by 4 bases and J by 1 base, with 3 bases of the junction left unmatched. CDR3 nucleotide sequence: TGTGCCATCAGTGCAGGACAGGCGAACACTGAAGCTTTCTTT. Its protein product is CAISAGQANTEAFF.